These T cell receptor beta chains were read from a single sample in a study of CD8+CD57+ T cells in acquired aplastic anemia. TCRdb re-called the reads with MiXCR, one entry per CDR3 protein. The sample gives 150,000 to 200,000 distinct CDR3 sequences, around 48% of which show up once; around 3% is in the top ten. The sequenced sample was sorted CD4+, CD8+, or CD8+CD57+ T cells (not recorded which) from PBMCs. All receptors derive from a human donor with aplastic anemia. Each CDR3 is given with its conserved first and last residue. A D gene is named only where the DNA matches it firmly. Clone size is stated in some rows and not others, as once, few, many or a class when expanded.

size,J,V,D,DNA,CDR3
many,TRBJ1-1,TRBV20-1,TRBD1,TGCAGTGCTGGGGGACAGTTCGCTGAAGCTTTCTTT,CSAGGQFAEAFF
many,TRBJ1-1,TRBV5-1,TRBD1,TGCGCCAGCAGCCCGGGGACAGGGGAAGCTTTCTTT,CASSPGTGEAFF
many,TRBJ2-3,TRBV20-1,-,TGCAGTGCTACCCCCCGTGGGGGCCAGGATACGCAGTATTTT,CSATPRGGQDTQYF
-,TRBJ1-1,TRBV20-1,-,TGCAGTGCTATACAACAGGAAGAGAACACTGAAGCTTTCTTT,CSAIQQEENTEAFF
many,TRBJ1-3,TRBV9,-,TGTGCCAGCAGCCCCCAAAGCTCTGGAAACACCATATATTTT,CASSPQSSGNTIYF
-,TRBJ1-4,TRBV29-1,-,TGCAGCGGCCAATCGGGGGATGAGGAACTGTTTTTT,CSGQSGDEELFF
-,TRBJ1-3,TRBV28,-,TGTGCCAGCAGTTACGACAGGTCCTCCTCTGGAAACACCATATATTTT,CASSYDRSSSGNTIYF
-,TRBJ1-3,TRBV15,-,TGTGCCACCAGCAGAGATGGCAGGGCTGGAAACACCATATATTTT,CATSRDGRAGNTIYF
many,TRBJ1-5,TRBV5-1,-,TGCGCCAGCAGCTTGGACGGGGGCGGTCAGCCCCAGCATTTT,CASSLDGGGQPQHF
-,TRBJ2-7,TRBV20-1,TRBD2,TGCAGTGCCAGCAGCGGGGGGACTAGCGGCGAGCAGTACTTC,CSASSGGTSGEQYF
-,TRBJ1-1,TRBV19,-,TGTGCCAGTAGTATCCAGGGTATCATGAACACTGAAGCTTTCTTT,CASSIQGIMNTEAFF
many,TRBJ2-5,TRBV24-1,TRBD1,TGTGCCACCAGTGATCGACAGGGGGCCGGGGAGACCCAGTACTTC,CATSDRQGAGETQYF
once,TRBJ1-2,TRBV20-1,-,TGCAGTGCTTCTACAGCGATTGACTATGGCTACACCTTC,CSASTAIDYGYTF
few,TRBJ1-6,TRBV9,TRBD1,TGTGCCAGCAGCGTAGGGCCAGGGGGCAATTCACCCCTCCACTTT,CASSVGPGGNSPLHF
-,TRBJ2-1,TRBV7-3,TRBD2,TGTGCCAGCAGACCTAGCGGGGATCGCGGTGAGCAGTTCTTC,CASRPSGDRGEQFF
many,TRBJ2-1,TRBV20-1,TRBD2,TGCAGTGCCGGGGGACTAGCGGCCGAAATATACAATGAGCAGTTCTTC,CSAGGLAAEIYNEQFF
many,TRBJ1-2,TRBV5-1,TRBD1,TGCGCCAGCAGCTCAAGCGGGACAGTCGTCTATGGCTACACCTTC,CASSSSGTVVYGYTF
-,TRBJ2-5,TRBV29-1,-,TGCAGCTTGGATACGGGCGGCCAAGAGACCCAGTACTTC,CSLDTGGQETQYF
many,TRBJ1-2,TRBV4-2,-,TGTGCCAGCAGCCAAGATCTGCGTGGACTTAGGGGGAGAGGCTACACCTTC,CASSQDLRGLRGRGYTF
-,TRBJ2-7,TRBV10-3,TRBD1,TGTGCCATCAGTCCGGGACAGGTTTTCTTCTACGAGCAGTACTTC,CAISPGQVFFYEQYF
once,TRBJ2-5,TRBV2,-,TGTGCCAGCAGTGTCCGTCCGGGGGCCCAAGAGACCCAGTACTTC,CASSVRPGAQETQYF
-,TRBJ2-3,TRBV11-1,-,TGTGCCAGCAGCTTAGCAGGGGGGTCGCCAGATACGCAGTATTTT,CASSLAGGSPDTQYF
many,TRBJ2-2,TRBV19,TRBD2,TGTGCCAGTAGTATGGAGGCTAGCGGAGACCTCACCGGGGAGCTGTTTTTT,CASSMEASGDLTGELFF
-,TRBJ2-7,TRBV2,TRBD2,TGTGCCAGCAGACTAGCGGGAGGGGCCTACGAGCAGTACTTC,CASRLAGGAYEQYF
many,TRBJ2-3,TRBV9,-,TGTGCCAGCAGCGTAGTTGAGGGAGTCACAGATACGCAGTATTTT,CASSVVEGVTDTQYF
-,TRBJ2-1,TRBV6-5,TRBD1,TGTGCCAGCAGGCCGGACAGGGGCCCCTACAATGAGCAGTTCTTC,CASRPDRGPYNEQFF
-,TRBJ1-5,TRBV2,-,TGTGCCAGCAGTGATAGGGGGGGCCAGCCCCAGCATTTT,CASSDRGGQPQHF